This record covers a single TCR beta chain. In the source study's methods: Using reference gene primer amplification, nucleated cell counts were estimated. The repertoire was sequenced with immunoSEQ multiplex PCR; TCRdb's copy has only in-frame clones and lacks some. The DNA was the basis for D and trimming; V, J and clone size are from that table. The table has 150,000 to 200,000 clones, nearly 90% seen once; the top ten hold 20% to 25%. In germline, CDR1 is SGHAT, CDR2 FQNNGV. Trimming cost V 5 bases and J 1 base, with 8 bases left between them. This CDR3 has 13 residues. This record comes from a study of blood T cell repertoires in COVID-19.

The chain combines TRBV11-2 with TRBJ1-1, with D perhaps TRBD1 (6 bases). Material for sequencing was peripheral blood. This sequence originates from a man aged 55 to 70 with active or convalescent COVID-19. The CDR3 protein is CASSGQQNTEAFF. In nucleotides, the CDR3 is TGTGCCAGCAGCGGACAGCAGAACACTGAAGCTTTCTTT.